The source of this T cell receptor (beta chain) is a study of blood T cell repertoires in COVID-19. Sequencing used immunoSEQ multiplex PCR; TCRdb keeps in-frame clones, though not all of them. This sample carries 110,000 to 150,000 clones, over 80% of them seen once, and the ten largest clones take roughly 11%. The junction had 10 bases not matched to a gene; V was cut back by 3 bases and J by 8 bases. This CDR3 has 15 amino acids. Germline-derived CDR1 and CDR2 are GTSNPN and SVGIG (reference sequence). Sequencing was carried out using peripheral blood. This sequence joins TRBV30 and TRBJ1-4, with TRBD1 identical over 9 bases. The clonotype was recovered from a woman older than 75 with acute or convalescent COVID-19. The CDR3 DNA follows: TGTGCCTGGAGATCACAGGGGGCGGGGGAGGAAAAACTGTTTTTT. Translating gives CAWRSQGAGEEKLFF.